This TCR beta chain was sequenced during a study of shared clonotypes between healthy human individuals. Overall study results and limits: Larger estimated richness was generally seen in naive subsets than in memory subsets.

Germline V gives CDR1 DFQATT, CDR2 SNEGSKA (reference sequence). The germline V and J ends were trimmed by 3 bases and 3 bases, with 6 bases remaining between them. The CDR3 is made up of 11 amino acids. About this clone itself: Its antigen is unidentified. The sample has other DNA sequences that encode this CDR3 too.

The protocol was immunoSEQ multiplex PCR, while the TCRdb copy is restricted to in-frame clones and leaves out a portion. The data hold about a million clones, with around three quarters observed a single time. This rearrangement joins TRBV20-1 to TRBJ2-7; D is unresolved. Sequenced sample: memory CD4+ T cells sorted from blood. Indicated subset: CD45RA-negative fraction. The receptor was derived from a man younger than 35 in good health. The CDR3 sequence is CSARSIYEQYF. The CDR3 DNA follows: TGCAGTGCTAGGTCTATCTACGAGCAGTACTTC.